These 12 T cell receptor beta chains share one sample of origin, sequenced in a study of chemoradiotherapy in HPV16-positive cancers. Generated by immunoSEQ multiplex PCR, the TCRdb table keeps only in-frame clones and is missing some. Of some 28,000 clones listed, 84% are singletons. This sample comprised blood, obtained from a patient who underwent chemoradiotherapy. These receptors were obtained from a human donor with HPV-associated anogenital cancer.

The chain employs TRBV4-1 and TRBJ2-3, with 10 bases that match TRBD2. J lost 9 bases, V lost 2 bases, and 20 bases had no gene match. CDR3 size: 19 residues. CDR1 and CDR2 (germline): MGHRA, YSYEKL. The CDR3 DNA follows: TGCGCCAGCAGCCAACCCTCCGGGACTAGCGACGTGGTATATAGGACGCAGTATTTT. Amino acid sequence: CASSQPSGTSDVVYRTQYF.

This rearrangement joins TRBV2 to TRBJ2-7; D gene ambiguous. CDR3 length equals 11 residues. CDR1 and CDR2 (germline): SNHLY, FYNNEI. The V and J ends lost 4 bases and 7 bases respectively, with 8 bases between them. The CDR3 sequence: CASSAPIEQYF. The CDR3 DNA reads TGTGCCAGCAGTGCGCCAATTGAGCAGTACTTC.

V is TRBV19 and J is TRBJ1-2; tentatively, D is TRBD1 (5 bases). The CDR3 consists of 14 residues. V dropped 2 bases and J dropped 7 bases, with 14 bases sitting between them. Germline CDR1 LNHDA, CDR2 SQIVND (reference sequence). In nucleotides, the CDR3 is TGTGCCAGTAGTATAAGGGGACCCGATGCTGGCTACACCTTC. Its protein is CASSIRGPDAGYTF.

The chain combines TRBV7-9 with TRBJ1-2; D is perhaps TRBD1 (5 bases). The CDR3 contains 13 residues. The V end was cut by 8 bases, the J end by 6 bases, with 16 bases between. The V gene's germline CDR1 is SEHNR and CDR2 FQNEAQ (reference sequence). The CDR3 region is CASLGVAIDGYTF. The DNA of the CDR3 is TGTGCCAGCTTAGGGGTAGCGATCGATGGCTACACCTTC.

V and J are TRBV2 and TRBJ1-5, with 9 bases lining up with TRBD1. The CDR3 extends over 15 amino acids. Germline assignment: CDR1 SNHLY and CDR2 FYNNEI. Trimming cost V 6 bases and J 7 bases; bases outside gene matches: 10. CDR3 bases: TGTGCCAGCAGGGAGGGTACAGGGGGCCTCCAGCCCCAGCATTTT. This encodes CASREGTGGLQPQHF.

V and J are TRBV5-1 and TRBJ2-2; TRBD1 matches 8 bases. Germline V CDR1 and CDR2: SGHRS, YFSETQ. The CDR3 loop spans 16 amino acids. The V and J ends lost 4 bases and 4 bases, in that order; junction bases with no gene match: 9. The CDR3 DNA follows: TGCGCCAGCAGCCTGAGACAAACAGGGGGCACCGGGGAGCTGTTTTTT. Translation: CASSLRQTGGTGELFF.

This clone showed up just once. The chain has TRBV19 and TRBJ1-3; perhaps TRBD1 as D (5 bases). There are 17 residues in the CDR3. V lost 5 bases, J lost 1 base, and 18 bases lay in between. The germline CDR1 and CDR2 sequences are LNHDA and SQIVND (reference sequence). The CDR3: CASSLPGRSGSGNTIYF. CDR3 nucleotides: TGTGCCAGTAGTTTGCCAGGGAGATCGGGATCTGGAAACACCATATATTTT.

This sequence joins TRBV9 and TRBJ2-2; TRBD2 is a possible D gene (7 bases). This CDR3 comprises 15 residues. V was cut by 2 bases and J by 6 bases, with 14 bases left in between. CDR1 and CDR2 (germline): SGDLS, YYNGEE. For the CDR3, the DNA is TGTGCCAGCAGCGTGGAGGGGGGGCGATCCGGGGAGCTGTTTTTT. Its translation is CASSVEGGRSGELFF.

The V call is TRBV5-1, the J call TRBJ2-3, with 10 positions matching TRBD2. The V and J ends lost 4 bases and 6 bases, in that order; junction bases with no gene match: 17. Germline values: CDR1 SGHRS, CDR2 YFSETQ. The CDR3 is 18 residues long. CDR3 protein: CASSRLPLAGGPPDTQYF. The CDR3 coding sequence is TGCGCCAGCAGCCGCCTACCTTTAGCGGGGGGCCCCCCCGATACGCAGTATTTT.

The chain combines TRBV5-1 with TRBJ1-1; D uncertain. The CDR3 consists of 13 residues. The V end was cut by 1 base, the J end by 8 bases, with 12 bases between. Germline CDR1 SGHRS, CDR2 YFSETQ. The DNA for the CDR3 is TGCGCCAGCAGCTTGAGTGGGCGGGTAGAAGCTTTCTTT. Translation gives CASSLSGRVEAFF. Looking up the rest from reference TRBV5-1 and TRBJ1-1 gives the full variable domain: KAGVTQTPRYLIKTRGQQVTLSCSPISGHRSVSWYQQTPGQGLQFLFEYFSETQRNKGNFPGRFSGRQFSNSRSEMNVSTLELGDSALYLCASSLSGRVEAFFGQGTRLTVV.

For the CDR3, the DNA is TGTGCCAGCAGCTCGCCATTCGGGGGCTCCTACAATGAGCAGTTCTTC. Translation: CASSSPFGGSYNEQFF. This chain connects TRBV9 to TRBJ2-1, with a weak D call TRBD2 (6 bases). Germline lookup yields CDR1 SGDLS and CDR2 YYNGEE. The CDR3 has 16 residues. With 4 bases removed from V and 0 bases from J, the gap between germline ends came to 14 bases.

The chain employs TRBV5-1 and TRBJ2-3; D is unclear. Trimming took off 1 base at V and 4 bases at J, with 10 bases between the two ends. Germline lookup yields CDR1 SGHRS and CDR2 YFSETQ. The CDR3 runs to 14 residues. CDR3 bases: TGCGCCAGCAGCTTGTTGGCCTATGCAGATACGCAGTATTTT. Its protein product is CASSLLAYADTQYF.